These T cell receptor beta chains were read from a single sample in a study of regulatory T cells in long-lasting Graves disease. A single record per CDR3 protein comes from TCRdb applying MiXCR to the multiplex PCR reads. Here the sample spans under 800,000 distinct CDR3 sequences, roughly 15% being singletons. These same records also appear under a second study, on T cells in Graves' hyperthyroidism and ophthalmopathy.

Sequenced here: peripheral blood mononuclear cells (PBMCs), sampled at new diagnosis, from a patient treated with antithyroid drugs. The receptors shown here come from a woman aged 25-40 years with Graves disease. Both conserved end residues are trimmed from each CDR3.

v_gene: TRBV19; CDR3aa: ASSIFSSRIGAGNTIY
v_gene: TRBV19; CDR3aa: ASGTGDVGEQY
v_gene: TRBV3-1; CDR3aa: ASSHPGTSGSAAEQY
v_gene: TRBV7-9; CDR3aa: ASSDIWEGLNEQF
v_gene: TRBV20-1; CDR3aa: SARDSGGAGSPLH
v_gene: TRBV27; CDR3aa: ASSTSGQGSNEQF
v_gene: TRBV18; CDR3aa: ASSPTLRGTEAF
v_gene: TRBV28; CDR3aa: ASRASAYEQY
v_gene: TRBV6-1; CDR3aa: ASSILTVYGYT
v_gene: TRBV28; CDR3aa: ASSLLRVDTQY
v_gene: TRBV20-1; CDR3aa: SARDRASYNEQF
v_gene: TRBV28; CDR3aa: ASRQQGVPEAF
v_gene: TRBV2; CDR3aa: ASRRGPGANVLT
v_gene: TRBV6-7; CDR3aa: ASSYPTVCSDRCSGANVLT
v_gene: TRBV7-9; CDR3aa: ASSLETGNEQF
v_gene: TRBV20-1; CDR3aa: SARDAGLVNTEAF
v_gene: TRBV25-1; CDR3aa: ASTRVGNEQF
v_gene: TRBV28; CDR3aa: ASSPRTSGGYEQY
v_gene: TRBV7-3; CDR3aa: ASSRDTLGEQF
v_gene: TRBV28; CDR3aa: ATLTSGSSGANVLT
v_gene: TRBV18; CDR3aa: ASSRPGQGAIQPQH
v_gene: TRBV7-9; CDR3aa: ASSPSAYPAGVYNEQF
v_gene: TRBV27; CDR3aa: ASSAHPTGVGYT
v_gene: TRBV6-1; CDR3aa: ASRTGGYT
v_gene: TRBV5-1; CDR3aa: ASSLATANTEAF
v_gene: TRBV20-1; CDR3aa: SATQRGTGDYEQY
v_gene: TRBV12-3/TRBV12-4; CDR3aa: ASTKEGVGWTWDEQF
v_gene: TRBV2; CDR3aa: ASVSVADTQY
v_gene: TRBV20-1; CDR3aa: SASGIAPEETQY
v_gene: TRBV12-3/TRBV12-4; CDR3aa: ASSPASGTASILAKNIQY
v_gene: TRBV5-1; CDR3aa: ASSSQVGGEGTEAF
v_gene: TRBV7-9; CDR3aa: ASSLAPSGSAYNEQY
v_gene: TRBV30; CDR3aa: AWSVLREAGEQY
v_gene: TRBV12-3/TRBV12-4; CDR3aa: ASSLVGGAYNEQF
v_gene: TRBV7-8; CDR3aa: ASSSTSEGRPQH
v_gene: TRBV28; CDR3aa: AAQGTNTGELF
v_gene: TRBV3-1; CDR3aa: ASSQSAITNEKLF
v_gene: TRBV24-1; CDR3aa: ATSDSPQTTQY
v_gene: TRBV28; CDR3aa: ASSSNTGGVTDTQY
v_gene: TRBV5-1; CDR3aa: TSSLDRGPTDTQY
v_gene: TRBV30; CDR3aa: AWTASGSGETQY
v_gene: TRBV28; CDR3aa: ASSGGQGGNTIY
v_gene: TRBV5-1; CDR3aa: ASSLVERPEQF
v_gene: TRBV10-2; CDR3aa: ASSDARWETQY
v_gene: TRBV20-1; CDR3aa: SAFRAGLADNEQF
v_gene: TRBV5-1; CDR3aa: ASSLGHSSTDTQY
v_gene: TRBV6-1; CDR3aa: ASSDSYGYT
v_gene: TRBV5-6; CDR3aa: ASSSMIYGYT
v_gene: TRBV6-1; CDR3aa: ASTGPPGLEFHEQY
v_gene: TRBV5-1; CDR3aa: ASSLAPGVSDTQY
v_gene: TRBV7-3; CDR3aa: ASSLELGAGGPVEQF
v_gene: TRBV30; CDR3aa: AWKTGTGSWYTEAF
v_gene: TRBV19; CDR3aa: ASSDRVYNEQF
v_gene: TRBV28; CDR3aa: ASSSIIRQGTYEQY
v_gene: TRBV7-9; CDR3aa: ASSLGETGELF